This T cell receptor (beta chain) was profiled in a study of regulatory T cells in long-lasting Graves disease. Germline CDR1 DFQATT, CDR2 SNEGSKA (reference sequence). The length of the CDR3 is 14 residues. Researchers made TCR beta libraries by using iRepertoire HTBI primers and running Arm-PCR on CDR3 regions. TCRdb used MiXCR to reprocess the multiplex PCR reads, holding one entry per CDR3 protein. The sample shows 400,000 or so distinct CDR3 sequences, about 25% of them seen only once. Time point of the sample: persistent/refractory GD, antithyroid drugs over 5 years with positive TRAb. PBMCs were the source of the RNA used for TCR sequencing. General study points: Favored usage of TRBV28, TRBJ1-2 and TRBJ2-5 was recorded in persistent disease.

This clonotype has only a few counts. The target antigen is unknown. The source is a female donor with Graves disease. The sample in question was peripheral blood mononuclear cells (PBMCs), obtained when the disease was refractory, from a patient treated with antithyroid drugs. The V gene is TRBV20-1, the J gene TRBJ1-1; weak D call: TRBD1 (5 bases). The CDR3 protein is CSPLEGGGNTEAFF. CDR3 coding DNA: TGCAGCCCATTGGAGGGCGGGGGAAACACTGAAGCTTTCTTT.